This T cell receptor beta chain emerged from a study of sequential checkpoint blockade in melanoma. Study as a whole: Each arm's sequence ended with maintenance nivolumab.

Noted treatment: randomized to nivolumab then ipilimumab (arm A) or the reverse (arm B). No patient had prior DNA-damaging chemotherapy. PBMC sorting kept live CD3+CD8+ cells without CD19 or CD56. Data came from immunoSEQ multiplex PCR; TCRdb stores just in-frame clones and leaves some out. The table shows under 25,000 clones, with over 60% occurring only once. This clone occurred a few times. Trimming removed 2 bases from V and 6 bases from J; junction bases left unmatched: 10. Germline lookup yields CDR1 SGDLS and CDR2 YYNGEE. CDR3 size: 16 residues. This TCR came from a human donor with melanoma. The sequencing used CD8+ T cells sorted from blood (inferred from file names), collected from a patient given nivolumab and ipilimumab in sequence. The rearrangement uses TRBV9 and TRBJ2-1; 8 bases are shared with TRBD2. CDR3 nucleotide sequence: TGTGCCAGCAGCGTCGTGAACGGGGGGGCCCGCAATGAGCAGTTCTTC. Amino acids: CASSVVNGGARNEQFF.